This passage covers 20 T cell receptor beta chains from one sample sequenced in a study of cytomegalovirus exposure and HLA in healthy donors. 13 Jbeta primers and 60 Vbeta primers were used for the PCR. The repertoire was sequenced with immunoSEQ multiplex PCR; TCRdb's copy has only in-frame clones and lacks some. The sample gives around 120,000 clones, 81% of which show up once; about 0.76% is in the top ten. Material for sequencing was PBMCs. All receptors derive from a man aged 18 to 29 in good health and CMV-seronegative.

The genes are TRBV12-5 and TRBJ2-2; tentatively, D is TRBD1 (5 bases). The CDR3 runs to 16 residues. Trimming stripped 0 bases from V and 0 bases from J, with 8 bases between. Germline values: CDR1 LGHNT, CDR2 FRNRAP. The CDR3 DNA reads as TGTGCTAGTGGTTTGGTATTGACAGCGAACACCGGGGAGCTGTTTTTT. It specifies CASGLVLTANTGELFF.

The gene calls are TRBV27 and TRBJ2-1, with a weak D call TRBD2 (7 bases). V lost 4 bases and J 4 bases, leaving 20 bases between the germline ends. The CDR3 spans 17 residues. The germline gives CDR1 MNHEY, CDR2 SMNVEV (reference sequence). For the CDR3, the DNA is TGTGCCAGCAGTTCTCATCAAGGGGGGGGCACTTACAATGAGCAGTTCTTC. Protein: CASSSHQGGGTYNEQFF.

This clone was seen once. This sequence joins TRBV18 and TRBJ1-4; D is unclear. Trimming removed 2 bases at V and 5 bases at J, with 15 bases between. Germline-derived CDR1 and CDR2 are KGHSH and LQKENI. The CDR3 totals 16 residues. CDR3 sequence: CASSPFGNNRNEKLFF. As DNA, the CDR3 is TGTGCCAGCTCACCATTCGGGAATAACCGGAATGAAAAACTGTTTTTT.

The CDR3: CASSYSGPEGETQYF. For the CDR3, the DNA is TGTGCCAGCAGTTACTCGGGCCCCGAAGGAGAGACCCAGTACTTC. V and J are TRBV6-7 and TRBJ2-5; D call uncertain. TRBV6-7 counts as an open reading frame of uncertain function. The CDR3 covers 15 residues. Trimming shortened V by 0 bases and J by 4 bases, and 12 bases separated the two germline ends.

This clone was observed a handful of times. The V gene is TRBV29-1, the J gene TRBJ1-6; D unclear. V dropped 7 bases and J dropped 7 bases, with 17 bases sitting between them. CDR3 size: 14 residues. Germline V lookup: CDR1 SQVTM, CDR2 ANQGSEA. The CDR3 coding sequence is TGCAGCGCCAAAAGCGGGTCCCCCAATTCACCCCTCCACTTT. Protein sequence: CSAKSGSPNSPLHF.

This clone came up once. The chain combines TRBV5-1 with TRBJ1-4; D is unclear. The V and J ends lost 0 bases and 5 bases respectively, with 11 bases between them. The germline CDR1 and CDR2 sequences are SGHRS and YFSETQ. CDR3 size: 15 residues. CDR3 DNA sequence: TGCGCCAGCAGCTTGGATCTTAGGAGGAATGAAAAACTGTTTTTT. Protein product: CASSLDLRRNEKLFF.

V gene TRBV9 combines with J gene TRBJ2-1; possible D gene TRBD2, 6 bases. Germline V gives CDR1 SGDLS, CDR2 YYNGEE. Trimming cost V 4 bases and J 3 bases, with 14 bases left between them. The CDR3 is made up of 15 amino acids. The CDR3 reads CASSNTRGNYNEQFF. In DNA, the CDR3 is TGTGCCAGCAGCAATACCCGGGGGAACTACAATGAGCAGTTCTTC.

V usage is TRBV19 and J usage is TRBJ1-2; 9 bases fit TRBD1. CDR3 length equals 16 residues. V lost 10 bases and J lost 5; bases outside the gene matches: 17. Germline assignment: CDR1 LNHDA and CDR2 SQIVND (reference sequence). CDR3 in amino acids: CATLKGGDREVYGYTF. The CDR3 DNA is TGTGCCACCCTTAAAGGGGGGGACAGGGAAGTTTATGGCTACACCTTC.

On this clone: Different DNA sequences within this sample yield the same CDR3. The gene calls are TRBV18 and TRBJ1-2; perhaps TRBD1 as D (5 bases). CDR3 length equals 13 residues. CDR1 and CDR2 (germline): KGHSH, LQKENI. Trimming took off 3 bases at V and 5 bases at J, with 10 bases between the two ends. The DNA of the CDR3 is TGTGCCAGCTCACCGGGGCAGCTTTATGGCTACACCTTC. Its translation is CASSPGQLYGYTF.

The chain combines TRBV19 with TRBJ1-5; no firm D call. CDR1 and CDR2 from the germline V gene are LNHDA and SQIVND (reference sequence). Trimming shortened V by 1 base and J by 7 bases, and 14 bases separated the two germline ends. The CDR3 sequence is 15 residues long. In DNA, the CDR3 is TGTGCCAGTAGTATAGTGCGGGGTGTGAGCCAGCCCCAGCATTTT. This encodes CASSIVRGVSQPQHF.

This chain connects TRBV29-1 to TRBJ2-7; possible D gene TRBD1, 6 bases. V gave up 4 bases and J gave up 6 bases, with 13 bases separating them. Per the germline V gene, CDR1 is SQVTM and CDR2 is ANQGSEA. This CDR3 is 12 amino acids long. CDR3 amino acids: CSVGGRGIEQYF. DNA of the CDR3: TGCAGCGTTGGGGGGCGAGGAATCGAGCAGTACTTC.

V and J are TRBV5-4 and TRBJ2-5; 10 bases line up with TRBD2. The CDR3 consists of 15 residues. CDR1 and CDR2 (germline): SGHNT, YYREEE (reference sequence). V shed 2 bases, J shed 7 bases, and the junction held 8 bases outside the gene matches. CDR3 sequence (DNA): TGTGCCAGCAGCTTTAAAAGCGGGGGGGCCGGGACCCAGTACTTC. Its translation is CASSFKSGGAGTQYF.

V gene TRBV28 combines with J gene TRBJ1-6; weak D call: TRBD1 (6 bases). CDR1 and CDR2 (germline): MDHEN, SYDVKM. The CDR3 has 16 amino acids. The V and J ends lost 5 bases and 8 bases respectively, with 19 bases between them. The CDR3 sequence is CASSVLWGRADSPLHF. The CDR3 DNA follows: TGTGCCAGCAGTGTCTTATGGGGGCGCGCGGATTCACCCCTCCACTTT.

The gene calls are TRBV7-9 and TRBJ1-6; D gene uncertain. Trimming shortened V by 8 bases and J by 5 bases, and 7 bases separated the two germline ends. The CDR3 consists of 12 residues. Germline CDR1 SEHNR, CDR2 FQNEAQ (reference sequence). In DNA form, the CDR3 reads TGTGCCAGCCGGGTGAATAATTCACCCCTCCACTTT. Its translation is CASRVNNSPLHF.

V gene TRBV13 combines with J gene TRBJ1-3; D ambiguous. Germline V gene data show CDR1 as PRHDT and CDR2 as FYEKMQ (reference sequence). V gave up 3 bases and J gave up 0 bases, with 9 bases separating them. The CDR3 totals 15 residues. CDR3 in amino acids: CASSFSLNSGNTIYF. The CDR3 bases are TGTGCCAGCAGCTTTTCCTTAAACTCTGGAAACACCATATATTTT.

The genes are TRBV6-5 and TRBJ1-1; 10 bases are shared with TRBD1. The junction had 5 bases not matched to a gene; V was cut back by 6 bases and J by 7 bases. CDR3 size: 13 residues. From germline, CDR1 is MNHEY and CDR2 SVGAGI. Here the CDR3 DNA reads TGTGCCAGCAGCAGGACAGGGGGGAATGAAGCTTTCTTT. Protein: CASSRTGGNEAFF.

The V gene is TRBV6-5, the J gene TRBJ1-2, with D unresolved. The germline CDR1 and CDR2 sequences are MNHEY and SVGAGI. The CDR3 length is 13 residues. The V end lost 5 bases, the J end lost 2 bases, and 9 bases lay between the germline ends. The CDR3 is CASSRSGNYGYTF. The CDR3 bases are TGTGCCAGCAGTAGGAGCGGCAACTATGGCTACACCTTC.

The chain couples TRBV30 to TRBJ1-3; D gene uncertain. Germline CDR1 and CDR2: GTSNPN and SVGIG (reference sequence). The CDR3 length is 15 residues. V dropped 4 bases and J dropped 0 bases, with 13 bases sitting between them. Written as DNA, the CDR3 is TGTGCCTGGACTAGAGCCTCGGGCTCTGGAAACACCATATATTTT. Residues: CAWTRASGSGNTIYF.

The chain links TRBV5-4 to TRBJ2-2; 8 nucleotides agree with TRBD2. The V gene end was trimmed by 0 bases and the J gene end by 5 bases; junction bases not matched to a gene: 9. The CDR3 has 17 residues. The germline gives CDR1 SGHNT, CDR2 YYREEE (reference sequence). This CDR3 is CASSLGGGNGQTGELFF. For the CDR3, the DNA is TGTGCCAGCAGCTTGGGCGGGGGGAACGGTCAAACCGGGGAGCTGTTTTTT.

This clone has a handful of counts. The chain's CDR3 is CATDRGNEQFF. CDR3 DNA sequence: TGTGCCACGGACAGGGGCAATGAGCAGTTCTTC. The V call is TRBV19, the J call TRBJ2-1; 9 nucleotides match TRBD1. V was pared by 10 bases and J by 6 bases, with 1 base of the junction left unmatched. Germline lookup yields CDR1 LNHDA and CDR2 SQIVND (reference sequence). The CDR3 is 11 residues long.